This entry lists 10 T cell receptor beta chains sequenced from one sample in a study of a mutant IDH1 vaccine in newly diagnosed glioma (TCRdb year 2021). Receptor libraries were prepared by the immunoSEQ multiplex PCR assay. This is the immuneACCESS table as TCRdb keeps it, with only in-frame sequences that have V and J called. A part of the clones is gone; compared with another copy, unresolved V genes explain less than half, and the rest is unexplained. In this sample the table shows around 40,000 clones, around 76% of which occur a single time. The ten biggest clones cover about 4.9% of the sample. Their antigens are not known. The sample's time point label, decoded: week 23, last vaccination. Each vaccine dose, consisting of 300 ug of a 20-mer mutant IDH1 peptide in Montanide, was administered subcutaneously with topical imiquimod. The sample consisted of PBMCs, taken from a glioma patient whose treatment included an IDH1 peptide vaccine. All receptors derive from a man aged 45-65 years with glioma.

The chain links TRBV30 to TRBJ2-7; 7 bases agree with TRBD2. Germline V lookup: CDR1 GTSNPN, CDR2 SVGIG (reference sequence). J gave up 7 bases and V 0 bases, and 9 bases lay outside the gene matches. CDR3 length equals 14 residues. CDR3 DNA: TGTGCCTGGAGTGTAGTCGGGGGGTTTAAGGAGCAGTACTTC. Its protein product is CAWSVVGGFKEQYF.

V and J are TRBV21-1 and TRBJ1-2; TRBD1, as called in the table, went unchecked against the DNA. TRBV21-1 is an annotated pseudogene. The CDR3 runs to 15 residues. The DNA for the CDR3 is TGTGCCAGCAGCAGGGGGACAGGGGAGGACTATGGCTACACCTTC. Its translation is CASSRGTGEDYGYTF.

V usage is TRBV28 and J usage is TRBJ1-1; D remains unclear. This CDR3 has 14 residues. From germline, CDR1 is MDHEN and CDR2 SYDVKM. With 0 bases removed from V and 1 base from J, the gap between germline ends came to 6 bases. The CDR3 loop reads CASSLWRENTEAFF. The CDR3 DNA reads as TGTGCCAGCAGTTTATGGCGGGAGAACACTGAAGCTTTCTTT. The entire variable domain, with the rest obtained from reference TRBV28 and TRBJ1-1, is as follows: DVKVTQSSRYLVKRTGEKVFLECVQDMDHENMFWYRQDPGLGLRLIYFSYDVKMKEKGDIPEGYSVSREKKERFSLILESASTNQTSMYLCASSLWRENTEAFFGQGTRLTVV.

The chain joins TRBV6-6 to TRBJ2-5; 9 positions agree with TRBD2. The CDR3 is 16 amino acids. In germline, CDR1 is MNHNY, CDR2 SVGAGI (reference sequence). The junction had 7 bases not matched to a gene; V was cut back by 2 bases and J by 3 bases. CDR3 residues: CASSYEAGGLKETQYF. In DNA form, the CDR3 reads TGTGCCAGCAGTTACGAGGCGGGGGGGCTTAAAGAGACCCAGTACTTC.

The chain uses TRBV7-8 and TRBJ1-5; D might be TRBD1 (5 bases). The CDR3 totals 17 residues. The germline V gene encodes CDR1 SGHVS and CDR2 FQNEAQ. V was clipped by 2 bases and J by 6 bases, with 20 bases between them. CDR3 DNA: TGTGCCAGCAGCTTAACGATGGGACTGAATGCGGCTCAGCCCCAGCATTTT. As protein: CASSLTMGLNAAQPQHF.

The chain couples TRBV5-1 to TRBJ2-6; TRBD1 matches 7 bases. The CDR3 totals 18 residues. Losses at the gene ends were 0 bases for V and 1 base for J; bases not matched to a gene: 7. Germline V gene lookup returns CDR1 SGHRS and CDR2 YFSETQ. CDR3 residues: CASSLVGTVLSGANVLTF. The CDR3 nucleotides read TGCGCCAGCAGCTTGGTGGGGACAGTACTTTCTGGGGCCAACGTCCTGACTTTC.

V usage is TRBV18 and J usage is TRBJ2-1; D unclear. Germline-derived CDR1 and CDR2 are KGHSH and LQKENI. This CDR3 comprises 13 residues. V was cut by 4 bases and J by 7 bases, with 11 bases left in between. The CDR3 nucleotides read TGTGCCAGCTCACTTACGGACGGAAATGAGCAGTTCTTC. Its translation: CASSLTDGNEQFF.

This chain links TRBV14 with TRBJ1-2, with 7 bases aligning to TRBD1. CDR1 is SGHDN and CDR2 is FVKESK in the germline V gene. Losses at the gene ends were 3 bases for V and 4 bases for J; bases not matched to a gene: 5. This CDR3 spans 14 amino acids. The DNA for the CDR3 is TGTGCCAGCAGCCACCGGGACAGACCCTATGGCTACACCTTC. Encoded protein: CASSHRDRPYGYTF.

This sequence joins TRBV27 and TRBJ1-3; D unclear. This CDR3 has 14 residues. The germline CDR1 and CDR2 sequences are MNHEY and SMNVEV (reference sequence). Trimming cost V 0 bases and J 0 bases, with 3 bases left between them. The CDR3 sequence: CASSLSYSGNTIYF. The CDR3, as DNA: TGTGCCAGCAGTTTATCGTACTCTGGAAACACCATATATTTT.

This clone was seen once. The V and J genes are TRBV19 and TRBJ1-5; 8 bases agree with TRBD1. Looked up from germline, CDR1 is LNHDA and CDR2 is SQIVND (reference sequence). The CDR3 sequence is 12 residues long. Trimming took 6 bases from V and 6 from J; bases not matched to a gene: 1. In DNA, the CDR3 is TGTGCCAGTAGGACAGGGGTTCAGCCCCAGCATTTT. Translating gives CASRTGVQPQHF. Using reference TRBV19 and TRBJ1-5 for the parts outside the CDR3, the full variable domain is DGGITQSPKYLFRKEGQNVTLSCEQNLNHDAMYWYRQDPGQGLRLIYYSQIVNDFQKGDIAEGYSVSREKKESFPLTVTSAQKNPTAFYLCASRTGVQPQHFGDGTRLSIL.